A selection of T cell receptor beta chains follows, all from one sample in a study of Ad26.COV2.S vaccination and SARS-CoV-2 variants. Sequenced by immunoSEQ multiplex PCR; TCRdb stores in-frame clones only, minus some. The sample consists of some 450,000 clones, 90% of them appearing once. Here the sequenced sample was peripheral blood, taken in a trial of Ad26.COV2.S vaccine versus placebo. Every receptor here comes from a person aged 18-65 years who received the Ad26.COV2.S COVID-19 vaccine or a placebo. CDR3s include the opening cysteine and the closing phenylalanine or tryptophan. Each record gives: V gene, D gene, clone size, J gene, CDR3 protein, CDR3 DNA. The D gene is left open where the match is weak. Size values are once, few and many counts, or a class for expanded clones, and some rows have none.

v_gene: TRBV4-3; d_gene: -; abundance: once; j_gene: TRBJ1-6; CDR3aa: CTSSPSDRPDSPLHF; CDR3nt: TGCACCAGCAGCCCCTCCGACAGGCCCGATTCACCCCTCCACTTT
v_gene: TRBV28; d_gene: TRBD1; abundance: -; j_gene: TRBJ1-2; CDR3aa: CASRYGTGGIYGYTF; CDR3nt: TGTGCCAGCAGATACGGGACAGGGGGTATCTATGGCTACACCTTC
v_gene: TRBV4-2; d_gene: -; abundance: few; j_gene: TRBJ1-2; CDR3aa: CASSQDPTDTANYGYTF; CDR3nt: TGTGCCAGCAGCCAAGATCCGACAGACACCGCTAACTATGGCTACACCTTC
v_gene: TRBV7-9; d_gene: -; abundance: -; j_gene: TRBJ1-6; CDR3aa: CASSSDGNSPLHF; CDR3nt: TGTGCCAGCAGCTCAGACGGTAATTCACCCCTCCACTTT
v_gene: TRBV16; d_gene: -; abundance: -; j_gene: TRBJ1-2; CDR3aa: CASSQQVNYGYTF; CDR3nt: TGTGCCAGCAGCCAACAGGTTAACTATGGCTACACCTTC
v_gene: TRBV5-4; d_gene: TRBD2; abundance: few; j_gene: TRBJ2-2; CDR3aa: CASSLAGGGTGELFF; CDR3nt: TGTGCCAGCAGCTTAGCGGGAGGGGGCACCGGGGAGCTGTTTTTT
v_gene: TRBV5-5; d_gene: -; abundance: -; j_gene: TRBJ1-3; CDR3aa: CASSLVPGTLTGNTIYF; CDR3nt: TGTGCCAGCAGCTTGGTTCCTGGCACTCTCACTGGAAACACCATATATTTT
v_gene: TRBV28; d_gene: TRBD2; abundance: -; j_gene: TRBJ2-1; CDR3aa: CASSSLSGRDYNEQFF; CDR3nt: TGTGCCAGCAGTTCCCTTAGCGGGAGGGATTACAATGAGCAGTTCTTC
v_gene: TRBV28; d_gene: TRBD1; abundance: -; j_gene: TRBJ1-2; CDR3aa: CASSFTGGQNYGYTF; CDR3nt: TGTGCCAGCAGTTTTACAGGGGGGCAGAACTATGGCTACACCTTC
v_gene: TRBV5-1; d_gene: -; abundance: -; j_gene: TRBJ1-2; CDR3aa: CASSPRQNYGYTF; CDR3nt: TGCGCCAGCAGCCCCCGACAGAACTATGGCTACACCTTC
v_gene: TRBV19; d_gene: -; abundance: -; j_gene: TRBJ1-5; CDR3aa: CASTGTYQPQHF; CDR3nt: TGTGCTAGTACAGGAACTTATCAGCCCCAGCATTTT
v_gene: TRBV18; d_gene: -; abundance: -; j_gene: TRBJ1-2; CDR3aa: CASSPDNYGYTF; CDR3nt: TGTGCCAGCTCCCCGGATAACTATGGCTACACCTTC
v_gene: TRBV18; d_gene: -; abundance: few; j_gene: TRBJ2-7; CDR3aa: CASSPEFDGEQYF; CDR3nt: TGTGCCAGCTCACCAGAATTTGATGGCGAGCAGTACTTC
v_gene: TRBV5-3; d_gene: -; abundance: -; j_gene: TRBJ2-7; CDR3aa: CARSRRGAYEQYF; CDR3nt: TGTGCCAGAAGCCGCCGGGGAGCCTACGAGCAGTACTTC
v_gene: TRBV28; d_gene: -; abundance: -; j_gene: TRBJ2-3; CDR3aa: CASSLGAGRQDTQYF; CDR3nt: TGTGCCAGCAGTTTAGGGGCAGGGCGACAAGATACGCAGTATTTT
v_gene: TRBV6-5; d_gene: -; abundance: -; j_gene: TRBJ1-2; CDR3aa: CASKGEGGYTF; CDR3nt: TGTGCCAGTAAGGGGGAAGGAGGCTACACCTTC
v_gene: TRBV14; d_gene: TRBD1; abundance: -; j_gene: TRBJ1-1; CDR3aa: CASSRTGEATEAFF; CDR3nt: TGTGCCAGCAGCCGAACAGGGGAGGCCACTGAAGCTTTCTTT
v_gene: TRBV27; d_gene: TRBD2; abundance: -; j_gene: TRBJ2-3; CDR3aa: CASGSSGSGTDTQYF; CDR3nt: TGTGCCAGCGGCTCTAGCGGGAGCGGCACAGATACGCAGTATTTT
v_gene: TRBV5-1; d_gene: -; abundance: -; j_gene: TRBJ2-7; CDR3aa: CASSLNNFGSEQYF; CDR3nt: TGCGCCAGCAGCTTGAACAACTTTGGCAGCGAGCAGTACTTC
v_gene: TRBV18; d_gene: -; abundance: -; j_gene: TRBJ1-1; CDR3aa: CASSPQRSNTEAFF; CDR3nt: TGTGCCAGCTCACCACAGAGGTCGAACACTGAAGCTTTCTTT
v_gene: TRBV5-1; d_gene: TRBD2; abundance: -; j_gene: TRBJ2-7; CDR3aa: CASSLAGTGGREYF; CDR3nt: TGCGCCAGCAGCTTGGCCGGGACCGGGGGGAGGGAGTACTTC
v_gene: TRBV7-9; d_gene: -; abundance: -; j_gene: TRBJ2-7; CDR3aa: CASSPGFYEQYF; CDR3nt: TGTGCCAGCAGCCCGGGATTTTACGAGCAGTACTTC
v_gene: TRBV5-6; d_gene: -; abundance: -; j_gene: TRBJ1-1; CDR3aa: CASSLAHIAREKGGTEAFF; CDR3nt: TGTGCCAGCAGCTTGGCCCACATTGCGAGGGAAAAAGGTGGCACTGAAGCTTTCTTT
v_gene: TRBV4-2; d_gene: TRBD2; abundance: -; j_gene: TRBJ2-1; CDR3aa: CASSQEGRTSGSFYNEQFF; CDR3nt: TGTGCCAGCAGCCAAGAAGGTCGCACTAGCGGGAGCTTCTACAATGAGCAGTTCTTC
v_gene: TRBV7-9; d_gene: -; abundance: -; j_gene: TRBJ2-5; CDR3aa: CASKPWRYQETQYF; CDR3nt: TGTGCCAGCAAGCCCTGGAGGTACCAAGAGACCCAGTACTTC
v_gene: TRBV28; d_gene: TRBD1; abundance: -; j_gene: TRBJ1-5; CDR3aa: CASSADRPYSNQPQHF; CDR3nt: TGTGCCAGCTCTGCGGACAGGCCGTATAGCAATCAGCCCCAGCATTTT
v_gene: TRBV28; d_gene: -; abundance: once; j_gene: TRBJ1-4; CDR3aa: CASSLRPLEEFNEKLFF; CDR3nt: TGTGCCAGCAGTTTAAGGCCTCTAGAGGAGTTTAATGAAAAACTGTTTTTT
v_gene: TRBV9; d_gene: -; abundance: -; j_gene: TRBJ1-6; CDR3aa: CASSSSVGSPLHF; CDR3nt: TGTGCCAGCAGCTCCTCGGTGGGGTCACCCCTCCACTTT
v_gene: TRBV29-1; d_gene: -; abundance: -; j_gene: TRBJ2-5; CDR3aa: CSARDPETQYF; CDR3nt: TGCAGCGCCCGAGACCCTGAGACCCAGTACTTC
v_gene: TRBV7-3; d_gene: -; abundance: -; j_gene: TRBJ2-7; CDR3aa: CASSPVGRGHEQYF; CDR3nt: TGTGCCAGCAGCCCCGTTGGGAGAGGGCACGAGCAGTACTTC
v_gene: TRBV6-5; d_gene: TRBD1; abundance: -; j_gene: TRBJ2-7; CDR3aa: CASSYSGTGDEQYF; CDR3nt: TGTGCCAGCAGTTACTCAGGGACAGGGGACGAGCAGTACTTC
v_gene: TRBV20-1; d_gene: TRBD2; abundance: -; j_gene: TRBJ2-1; CDR3aa: CSASGAGEDHNEQFF; CDR3nt: TGCAGTGCTAGTGGGGCGGGAGAGGACCACAATGAGCAGTTCTTC
v_gene: TRBV29-1; d_gene: -; abundance: -; j_gene: TRBJ2-1; CDR3aa: CSVVDRVLATPTYNEQFF; CDR3nt: TGCAGCGTTGTTGATCGGGTTCTAGCGACCCCGACCTACAATGAGCAGTTCTTC
v_gene: TRBV3-1/TRBV3-2; d_gene: TRBD1; abundance: -; j_gene: TRBJ2-2; CDR3aa: CASSRRTGVTGELFF; CDR3nt: TGTGCCAGCAGCCGACGGACAGGCGTCACCGGGGAGCTGTTTTTT
v_gene: TRBV19; d_gene: TRBD1; abundance: -; j_gene: TRBJ1-2; CDR3aa: CASLLSSTGGLKGYTF; CDR3nt: TGTGCCAGCCTACTATCTTCGACAGGGGGTCTAAAAGGCTACACCTTC